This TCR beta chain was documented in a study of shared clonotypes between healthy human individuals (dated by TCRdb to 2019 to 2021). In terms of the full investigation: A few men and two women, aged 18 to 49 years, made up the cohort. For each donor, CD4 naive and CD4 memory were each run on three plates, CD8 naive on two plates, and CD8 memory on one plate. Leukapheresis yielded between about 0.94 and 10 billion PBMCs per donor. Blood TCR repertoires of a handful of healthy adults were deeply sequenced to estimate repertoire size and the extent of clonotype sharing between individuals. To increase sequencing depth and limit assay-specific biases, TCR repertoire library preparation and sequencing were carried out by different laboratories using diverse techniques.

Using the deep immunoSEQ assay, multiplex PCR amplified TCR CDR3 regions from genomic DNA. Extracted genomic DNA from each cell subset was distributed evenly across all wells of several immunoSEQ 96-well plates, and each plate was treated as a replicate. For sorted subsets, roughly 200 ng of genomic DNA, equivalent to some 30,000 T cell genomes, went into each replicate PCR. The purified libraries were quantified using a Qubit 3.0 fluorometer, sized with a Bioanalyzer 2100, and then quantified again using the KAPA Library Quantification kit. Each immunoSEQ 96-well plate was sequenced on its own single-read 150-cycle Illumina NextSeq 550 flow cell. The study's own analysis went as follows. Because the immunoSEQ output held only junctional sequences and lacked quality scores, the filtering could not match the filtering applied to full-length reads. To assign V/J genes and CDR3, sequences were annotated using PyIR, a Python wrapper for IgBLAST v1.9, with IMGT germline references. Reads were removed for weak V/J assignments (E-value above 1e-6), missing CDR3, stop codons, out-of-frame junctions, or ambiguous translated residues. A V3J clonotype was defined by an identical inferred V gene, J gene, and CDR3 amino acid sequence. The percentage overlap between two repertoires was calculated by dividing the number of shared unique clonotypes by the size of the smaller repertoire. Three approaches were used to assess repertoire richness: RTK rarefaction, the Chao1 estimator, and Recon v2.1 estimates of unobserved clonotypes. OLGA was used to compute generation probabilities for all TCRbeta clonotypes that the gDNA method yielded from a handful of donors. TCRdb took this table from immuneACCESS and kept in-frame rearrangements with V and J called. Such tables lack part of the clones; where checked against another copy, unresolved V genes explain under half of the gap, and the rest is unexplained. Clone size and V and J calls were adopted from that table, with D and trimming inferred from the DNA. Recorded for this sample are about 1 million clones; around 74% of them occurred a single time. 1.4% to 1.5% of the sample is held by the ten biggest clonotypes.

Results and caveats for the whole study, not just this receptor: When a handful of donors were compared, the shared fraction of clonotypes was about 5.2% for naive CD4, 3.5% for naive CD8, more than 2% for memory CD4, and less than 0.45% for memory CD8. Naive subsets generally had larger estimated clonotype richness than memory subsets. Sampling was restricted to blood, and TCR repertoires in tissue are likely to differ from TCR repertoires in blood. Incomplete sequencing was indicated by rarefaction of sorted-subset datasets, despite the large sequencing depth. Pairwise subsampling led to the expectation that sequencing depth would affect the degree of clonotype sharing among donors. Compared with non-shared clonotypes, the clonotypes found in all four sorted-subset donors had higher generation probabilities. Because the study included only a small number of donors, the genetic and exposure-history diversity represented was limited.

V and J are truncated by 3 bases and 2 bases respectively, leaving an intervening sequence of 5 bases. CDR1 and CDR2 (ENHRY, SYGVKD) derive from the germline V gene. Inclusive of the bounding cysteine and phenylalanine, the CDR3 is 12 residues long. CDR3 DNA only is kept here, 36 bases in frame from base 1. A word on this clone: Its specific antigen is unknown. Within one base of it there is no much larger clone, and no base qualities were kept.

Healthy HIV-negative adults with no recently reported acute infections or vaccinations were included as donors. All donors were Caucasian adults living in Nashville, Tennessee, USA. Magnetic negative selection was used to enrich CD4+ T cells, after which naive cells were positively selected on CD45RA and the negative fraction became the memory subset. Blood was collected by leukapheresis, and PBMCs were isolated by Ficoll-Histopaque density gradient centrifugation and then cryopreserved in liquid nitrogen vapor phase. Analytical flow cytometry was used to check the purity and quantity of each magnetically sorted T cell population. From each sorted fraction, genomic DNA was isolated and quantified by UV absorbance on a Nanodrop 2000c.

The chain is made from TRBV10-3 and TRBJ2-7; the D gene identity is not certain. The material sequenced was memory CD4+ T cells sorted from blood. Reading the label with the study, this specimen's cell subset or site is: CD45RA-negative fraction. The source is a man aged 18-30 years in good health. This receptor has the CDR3 CAISDGPYEQYF. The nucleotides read TGTGCCATCAGTGACGGGCCCTACGAGCAGTACTTC.